The 10 T cell receptor beta chains reported below all come from one sample, sequenced in a study of blood T cell repertoires in COVID-19. The protocol was immunoSEQ multiplex PCR, while the TCRdb copy is restricted to in-frame clones and leaves out a portion. Counted here are almost 200,000 clones, over 80% occurring once; the ten biggest clones make up 0.9% to 0.95%. Sequencing used peripheral blood. Receptors were obtained from a man aged 60 to 69 with COVID-19, enrolled during active disease.

This sequence joins TRBV5-1 and TRBJ2-5; TRBD2 matches at 13 bases. Germline values: CDR1 SGHRS, CDR2 YFSETQ. This CDR3 has 16 amino acids. The trim removed 4 bases at V and 1 base at J, leaving 4 bases unmatched. CDR3: CASSGGLAGFQETQYF. The DNA of the CDR3 is TGCGCCAGCAGCGGGGGACTAGCGGGATTCCAAGAGACCCAGTACTTC.

The rearrangement links TRBV27 to TRBJ1-6; TRBD1 matches at 8 bases. V dropped 4 bases and J dropped 7; count of bases not matched to a gene: 3. Germline values: CDR1 MNHEY, CDR2 SMNVEV (reference sequence). This CDR3 region has 14 residues. CDR3 sequence: CASSYDRGNSPLHF. In DNA, the CDR3 is TGTGCCAGCAGTTATGACAGGGGAAATTCACCCCTCCACTTT.

CDR3 sequence reads: CASTPEGGEKLFF. Written as DNA, the CDR3 is TGTGCCAGCACCCCCGAGGGAGGTGAAAAACTGTTTTTT. The chain joins TRBV9 to TRBJ1-4, with D hard to call. Trimming removed 6 bases at V and 7 bases at J, with 13 bases between. This CDR3 spans 13 amino acids. Germline CDR1 reads SGDLS; CDR2 reads YYNGEE.

This clone was observed a handful of times. The chain is built from TRBV6-5 and TRBJ1-5; 9 nucleotides line up with TRBD1. V dropped 8 bases and J dropped 3; count of bases not matched to a gene: 8. The CDR3 runs to 15 residues. Germline V CDR1 and CDR2: MNHEY, SVGAGI. In nucleotides, the CDR3 is TGTGCCAGCTCAAGGGACAGGGTAGTCAATCAGCCCCAGCATTTT. Translating gives CASSRDRVVNQPQHF.

This rearrangement joins TRBV23-1 to TRBJ1-1, with D unresolved. TRBV23-1 has ORF status, its function being uncertain. Trimming stripped 5 bases from V and 0 bases from J, with 10 bases between. CDR3 length: 14 residues. The CDR3 coding sequence is TGCGCCAGCAGTTGGGCACGGATGAACACTGAAGCTTTCTTT. It is translated as CASSWARMNTEAFF.

The sample holds one count of this clone. The J gene is TRBJ2-1, the V gene TRBV4-3; no definite D call. CDR3 length equals 15 residues. Germline loops: CDR1 LGHNA, CDR2 YSLEER. V shed 0 bases and J shed 2 bases, with 8 bases lying between them. The CDR3 DNA follows: TGCGCCAGCAGCCAAGATGGCCTTACCTACAATGAGCAGTTCTTC. This codes for CASSQDGLTYNEQFF.

The chain has TRBV28 and TRBJ2-2, with D possibly TRBD1 on 6 matching bases. The germline CDR1 and CDR2 sequences are MDHEN and SYDVKM. V lost 5 bases and J 8 bases, leaving 9 bases between the germline ends. This CDR3 region has 12 residues. In nucleotides, the CDR3 is TGTGCCAGCAGTCACGACAGGGGGGAGCTGTTTTTT. It is translated as CASSHDRGELFF.

The chain has TRBV10-3 and TRBJ1-5; no reliable D call. The CDR3 length is 16 residues. The V gene's germline CDR1 is ENHRY and CDR2 SYGVKD. The V end lost 3 bases, the J end lost 0 bases, and 12 bases lay between the germline ends. CDR3 bases: TGTGCCATCAGTGAAAATCCACAGATTAGCAATCAGCCCCAGCATTTT. Protein product: CAISENPQISNQPQHF.

This clone was observed a single time. The gene calls are TRBV5-1 and TRBJ2-1; 7 nucleotides align to TRBD2. J was trimmed by 4 bases and V by 1 base; bases with no gene match: 8. The CDR3 totals 16 residues. The germline gives CDR1 SGHRS, CDR2 YFSETQ. The CDR3 reads CASSLMASGRYNEQFF. CDR3 bases: TGCGCCAGCAGCTTGATGGCTAGCGGTAGATACAATGAGCAGTTCTTC.

The chain is built from TRBV11-2 and TRBJ1-1; 8 positions match TRBD1. The J segment lost 1 base and the V segment lost 5 bases, leaving 3 bases of the junction unmatched. Germline V gene data show CDR1 as SGHAT and CDR2 as FQNNGV. There are 14 residues in the CDR3. CDR3 sequence reads: CASSLRGPNTEAFF. The CDR3 region has the DNA TGTGCCAGCAGCCTCAGGGGGCCGAACACTGAAGCTTTCTTT.